These 15 T cell receptor beta chains came from one sample sequenced in a study of blood T cell repertoires in COVID-19. Sequenced by immunoSEQ multiplex PCR; TCRdb stores in-frame clones only, minus some. The profile covers about 220,000 clones, with 75% to 90% appearing a single time and over 3% taken by the ten largest. Sequencing used PBMCs or T cells enriched from blood (not recorded which). The receptor source for this set is a woman under 30 in a cohort exposed to, infected with or recovered from COVID-19 (not recorded which).

The chain is built from TRBV14 and TRBJ2-7; the match to TRBD1 covers 7 bases. V was pared by 4 bases and J by 6 bases, with 3 bases of the junction left unmatched. The germline CDR1 and CDR2 sequences are SGHDN and FVKESK. This CDR3 has 12 residues. CDR3 protein: CASSRTGVEQYF. The CDR3 DNA reads TGTGCCAGCAGCCGTACAGGGGTCGAGCAGTACTTC.

The V and J genes are TRBV4-2 and TRBJ2-7, with 8 positions matching TRBD2. Germline CDR1 LGHNA, CDR2 YNFKEQ. CDR3 length equals 19 residues. V shed 0 bases and J 2 bases; nucleotides not matched to a gene: 15. CDR3 in DNA: TGTGCCAGCAGCCAAGATTCGGAGCGGGAGCTCCCAAGTCCCTACGAGCAGTACTTC. The encoded protein is CASSQDSERELPSPYEQYF.

The rearrangement uses TRBV19 and TRBJ2-1, with D possibly matching TRBD2 (5 bases). The CDR3 runs 14 residues. Germline values: CDR1 LNHDA, CDR2 SQIVND (reference sequence). Trimming took 3 bases from V and 13 from J, leaving 19 bases between them. The CDR3 is CASSMGWGDGNQFF. CDR3 nucleotide sequence: TGTGCCAGTAGTATGGGGTGGGGAGACGGGAACCAGTTCTTC.

The chain carries TRBV6-5 and TRBJ2-2, with unresolved D. Germline CDR1 is MNHEY and CDR2 is SVGAGI. Trimming removed 2 bases from V and 6 bases from J, with 13 bases in between. This CDR3 spans 15 amino acids. CDR3 DNA sequence: TGTGCCAGCAGTTACCAAACTCCAATACCCGGGGAGCTGTTTTTT. Its translation: CASSYQTPIPGELFF.

CDR3 amino acids: CASSRNSGSYEQYF. The DNA of the CDR3 is TGTGCCAGCAGTCGCAATAGCGGGAGCTACGAGCAGTACTTC. V usage is TRBV3-1 (or the pseudogene TRBV3-2) and J usage is TRBJ2-7, with TRBD2 matching 9 bases. Germline-derived CDR1 and CDR2 are LGHDT and YNNKEL (reference sequence). V shed 6 bases, J shed 3 bases, and the junction held 6 bases outside the gene matches. CDR3 length: 14 residues.

As for this clone: At one boundary the junction diverges from the germline segment, which might be a read error. The rearrangement links TRBV12-3 or TRBV12-4 to TRBJ2-5; D possibly corresponds to TRBD1 (6 bases). CDR3 length: 11 amino acids. CDR3 sequence: CASSSRQAMDF. CDR3 coding DNA: TGTGCCAGCAGTTCCCGACAGGCCATGGACTTC.

The chain links TRBV5-6 to TRBJ1-1; D uncertain. The V end lost 4 bases, the J end lost 0 bases, and 10 bases lay between the germline ends. CDR1 is SGHDT and CDR2 is YYEEEE in the germline V gene. The CDR3 runs 14 residues. DNA of the CDR3: TGTGCCAGCAGCCCGGGAGGTGTGAACACTGAAGCTTTCTTT. Its protein is CASSPGGVNTEAFF.

The rearrangement uses TRBV14 and TRBJ1-2; no firm D call. The germline V gene encodes CDR1 SGHDN and CDR2 FVKESK. Trimming pared 0 bases from V and 8 bases from J, leaving 7 bases between. The CDR3 covers 12 residues. CDR3 in DNA: TGTGCCAGCAGCCAAGACGGACTCGGCTACACCTTC. It encodes CASSQDGLGYTF.

The sample holds one count of this clone. The J gene is TRBJ2-2, the V gene TRBV18, with D possibly matching TRBD2 (6 bases). Germline CDR1 KGHSH, CDR2 LQKENI. The CDR3 contains 13 residues. V was shortened by 2 bases and J by 7 bases, with 8 bases between the two germline ends. The chain's CDR3 is CASSPRGGGELFF. CDR3 in DNA: TGTGCCAGCTCACCAAGGGGAGGCGGGGAGCTGTTTTTT.

The rearrangement joins TRBV29-1 to TRBJ2-7, with 11 bases fitting TRBD1. Losses at the gene ends were 7 bases for V and 5 bases for J; bases not matched to a gene: 4. There are 12 residues in the CDR3. CDR1 and CDR2 from the germline V gene are SQVTM and ANQGSEA. For the CDR3, the DNA is TGCAGCGCCCGGACAGGGGGCGACGAGCAGTACTTC. Encoded protein: CSARTGGDEQYF.

The V gene is TRBV7-9, the J gene TRBJ1-1; 7 nucleotides align to TRBD1. Germline-derived CDR1 and CDR2 are SEHNR and FQNEAQ (reference sequence). This CDR3 is 14 amino acids long. V trimming: 5 bases; J trimming: 4 bases; junction bases outside the gene matches: 7. The CDR3 protein is CASSAQGKVTEAFF. The CDR3 nucleotides are TGTGCCAGCAGCGCACAGGGGAAGGTCACTGAAGCTTTCTTT.

The J gene is TRBJ2-7, the V gene TRBV9; a weak D match, TRBD1 (6 bases). V lost 3 bases and J 2 bases, leaving 12 bases between the germline ends. Germline CDR1 and CDR2: SGDLS and YYNGEE. CDR3 length: 14 amino acids. The CDR3 DNA sequence: TGTGCCAGCAGCGCGGACAGTCTAGCCTACGAGCAGTACTTC. This encodes CASSADSLAYEQYF.

The rearrangement joins TRBV18 to TRBJ2-1; 10 nucleotides agree with TRBD2. The germline V gene has CDR1 KGHSH and CDR2 LQKENI. The CDR3 sequence is 16 residues long. V was pared by 5 bases and J by 5 bases, with 9 bases of the junction left unmatched. CDR3 DNA: TGTGCCAGCTCAGTCCGGACTAGCGGAACCGACAATGAGCAGTTCTTC. This codes for CASSVRTSGTDNEQFF.

The chain combines TRBV25-1 with TRBJ1-2; 7 bases match TRBD1. The CDR3 covers 16 residues. V lost 3 bases and J lost 5; bases outside the gene matches: 12. CDR1 MGHDK and CDR2 SYGVNS come from the germline V gene. CDR3 bases: TGTGCCAGCAGTGATGGAGACAGGGCCCCTGTGTATGGCTACACCTTC. It is translated as CASSDGDRAPVYGYTF.

This chain connects TRBV5-1 to TRBJ2-7; the match to TRBD1 covers 7 bases. The CDR3 sequence is 15 residues long. V lost 4 bases to trimming and J lost 5 bases; unmatched junction nucleotides: 12. The germline V gene has CDR1 SGHRS and CDR2 YFSETQ. As DNA, the CDR3 is TGCGCCAGCAGCAAAGAGACAGGGAACTGGAACGAGCAGTACTTC. Translating gives CASSKETGNWNEQYF.